This TCR beta chain was sequenced in a study of PD-L1 blockade in urothelial cancer. In the study overall: Patients initiated atezolizumab at some point between 2013 and 2015 at 1,200 mg intravenously every 3 weeks. As for prior chemotherapy regimens, patients had received 0 to 3. Analyses used blood from 3 weeks (second dose) and 6 weeks after treatment start.

Time point indicated: peripheral blood 6 weeks after treatment start. The CDR3 consists of 16 residues. The J segment lost 2 bases and the V segment lost 5 bases, leaving 8 bases of the junction unmatched. From germline, CDR1 is SGHRS and CDR2 YFSETQ. Libraries were prepared by immunoSEQ multiplex PCR; TCRdb keeps only in-frame clonotypes and omits some of them. The sample lists roughly 120,000 clones, 85% to 90% seen once, with around 1.7% in the top ten. The source material was PBMCs, sampled around atezolizumab (anti-PD-L1) treatment. This receptor was obtained from a man between 60 and 70 years old with urothelial cancer. V and J are TRBV5-1 and TRBJ2-3; 10 bases match TRBD2. This chain's CDR3 is CASRPFLAGDTDTQYF. The CDR3 nucleotides are TGCGCCAGCAGACCGTTCCTAGCGGGAGACACAGATACGCAGTATTTT.